These 20 T cell receptor beta chains originate from one sample sequenced in a study of radiation and T cells in renal cell carcinoma. Time point defined: blood 4 weeks post-SBRT, at nephrectomy. Treatment reported: 15 Gy SBRT to primary tumor, nephrectomy 4 weeks later. TCRdb's table, derived via immunoSEQ multiplex PCR, lists solely in-frame clones and lacks some. In the table there are about 77,000 clones, roughly 80% of which are singletons. The specimen was blood, collected from a patient whose treatment included radiotherapy and nephrectomy. These receptors were collected from a woman aged 60 to 75 with renal cell carcinoma.

V usage is TRBV19 and J usage is TRBJ1-2; TRBD1 is a possible D gene (6 bases). CDR3 length: 14 amino acids. The V gene lost 5 bases and the J gene lost 4 bases, with 14 bases spanning the gap. The V gene's germline CDR1 is LNHDA and CDR2 SQIVND (reference sequence). The CDR3 loop reads CASSSTGGAYGYTF. CDR3 DNA sequence: TGTGCCAGTAGTTCAACGGGGGGCGCCTATGGCTACACCTTC.

V is TRBV5-1 and J is TRBJ1-1; weak D call: TRBD1 (6 bases). The CDR3 consists of 13 residues. CDR1 is SGHRS and CDR2 is YFSETQ in the germline V gene. The V end was cut by 6 bases, the J end by 5 bases, with 14 bases between. This chain's CDR3 is CASTSGARTEAFF. CDR3 nucleotide sequence: TGCGCCAGCACCTCGGGGGCGAGGACTGAAGCTTTCTTT.

The V call is TRBV5-4, the J call TRBJ2-5; 14 nucleotides match TRBD2. Germline CDR1 SGHNT, CDR2 YYREEE (reference sequence). The V gene end was trimmed by 4 bases and the J gene end by 5 bases; junction bases not matched to a gene: 13. The CDR3 spans 18 residues. The CDR3 nucleotides read TGTGCCAGCAGCCTTTTGGCCGGGACTAGCGGGAGCTCGGAGACCCAGTACTTC. Its protein is CASSLLAGTSGSSETQYF.

This clone was seen once. This rearrangement joins TRBV5-1 to TRBJ2-1; 8 bases align to TRBD2. This CDR3 comprises 15 residues. V lost 2 bases to trimming and J lost 4 bases; unmatched junction nucleotides: 5. Germline-derived CDR1 and CDR2 are SGHRS and YFSETQ. The CDR3 loop reads CASSLPGLGYNEQFF. For the CDR3, the DNA is TGCGCCAGCAGCTTACCGGGACTAGGGTACAATGAGCAGTTCTTC.

This clone has a handful of counts. The chain has TRBV19 and TRBJ2-6, with D perhaps matching TRBD2 (6 bases). V was clipped by 3 bases and J by 2 bases, with 17 bases between them. Germline V CDR1 and CDR2: LNHDA, SQIVND (reference sequence). CDR3 size: 18 residues. The CDR3 loop reads CASSIFGGAPTGANVLTF. CDR3 sequence (DNA): TGTGCCAGTAGTATTTTCGGAGGGGCCCCAACTGGGGCCAACGTCCTGACTTTC.

This CDR3 reads CASSARTSTEAFF. CDR3 DNA: TGTGCCAGCAGTGCTCGAACTTCCACTGAAGCTTTCTTT. The J gene is TRBJ1-1, the V gene TRBV2; D is undetermined. Germline V gene sequence: CDR1 SNHLY, CDR2 FYNNEI. Trimming stripped 4 bases from V and 4 bases from J, with 10 bases between. There are 13 residues in the CDR3.

The rearrangement uses TRBV29-1 and TRBJ2-5; the D gene is possibly TRBD2 (5 bases). Germline lookup yields CDR1 SQVTM and CDR2 ANQGSEA. Trimming stripped 7 bases from V and 5 bases from J, with 11 bases between. The length of the CDR3 is 11 residues. CDR3 amino acids: CSALDWETQYF. As DNA, the CDR3 is TGCAGCGCTCTGGACTGGGAGACCCAGTACTTC.

As DNA, the CDR3 is TGTGCCAGCGAAAGTCAGCAAGAGACCCAGTACTTC. It yields the protein CASESQQETQYF. The chain couples TRBV6-1 to TRBJ2-5; D is unresolved. Germline CDR1 is MNHNS and CDR2 is SASEGT. With 8 bases removed from V and 2 bases from J, the gap between germline ends came to 9 bases. The CDR3 consists of 12 residues.

The chain has TRBV6-8 and TRBJ2-7, with D possibly TRBD2 on 6 matching bases. Germline V CDR1 and CDR2: MNHGY, SAAAGT. V was trimmed by 7 bases and J by 4 bases, leaving 20 bases between them. The CDR3 has 15 residues. CDR3 nucleotides: TGTGCCAGCACCAGACATGGGACTCCAGGGTACGAGCAGTACTTC. Its translation is CASTRHGTPGYEQYF.

The rearrangement joins TRBV6-1 to TRBJ1-1; TRBD1 is a possible D gene (6 bases). This CDR3 spans 14 amino acids. Per germline, CDR1 MNHNS and CDR2 SASEGT. Trimming pared 5 bases from V and 5 bases from J, leaving 15 bases between. The CDR3 sequence is CASSPRQDPTEAFF. The CDR3 bases are TGTGCCAGCAGTCCTCGACAGGACCCAACTGAAGCTTTCTTT.

The chain employs TRBV19 and TRBJ1-2; D call uncertain. Trimming removed 4 bases from V and 2 bases from J, with 14 bases in between. The CDR3 runs to 15 residues. CDR1 and CDR2 (germline): LNHDA, SQIVND (reference sequence). DNA for the CDR3: TGTGCCAGTAGTACCGGGATAGGTTTAAACTATGGCTACACCTTC. It specifies CASSTGIGLNYGYTF.

The chain employs TRBV19 and TRBJ1-6, with TRBD1 identical over 12 bases. The ends lost 0 bases at V and 5 bases at J; junction bases unmatched: 8. The CDR3 has 19 amino acids. Germline values: CDR1 LNHDA, CDR2 SQIVND (reference sequence). The CDR3 is CASSIDAGTGGLDNSPLHF. The CDR3 DNA follows: TGTGCCAGTAGTATAGACGCCGGGACAGGGGGCTTGGATAATTCACCCCTCCACTTT.

The V and J genes are TRBV27 and TRBJ2-5; 12 nucleotides match TRBD2. Trimming at V came to 6 bases and at J to 5 bases, leaving 13 bases not matched to a gene. This CDR3 has 17 amino acids. Germline V CDR1 and CDR2: MNHEY, SMNVEV (reference sequence). The CDR3 region has the DNA TGTGCCAGCAGGACAATTTTCCACGGACTAGCGGGGGAGACCCAGTACTTC. Encoded protein: CASRTIFHGLAGETQYF.

The chain links TRBV11-2 to TRBJ2-7; TRBD1 matches at 8 bases. Germline assignment: CDR1 SGHAT and CDR2 FQNNGV. Trimming took 5 bases from V and 6 from J; bases not matched to a gene: 12. This CDR3 spans 15 amino acids. The CDR3 here is CASSPYPTTGGEQYF. For the CDR3, the DNA is TGTGCCAGCAGCCCCTATCCCACTACAGGGGGCGAGCAGTACTTC.

In this sample, this clone turned up once. V usage is TRBV5-5 and J usage is TRBJ2-2; D gene ambiguous. Germline values: CDR1 SGHKS, CDR2 YYEKEE (reference sequence). V was trimmed by 4 bases and J by 7 bases, leaving 23 bases between them. The CDR3 is 17 residues long. The CDR3 DNA reads as TGTGCCAGCAGCACCGACTCAGGCGTCCCCGATAACGGGGAGCTGTTTTTT. It yields the protein CASSTDSGVPDNGELFF.

This chain connects TRBV11-2 to TRBJ2-7, with D perhaps TRBD2 (6 bases). Germline V gives CDR1 SGHAT, CDR2 FQNNGV. The CDR3 is 15 amino acids. V was cut by 6 bases and J by 2 bases, with 17 bases left in between. The CDR3 spells CASRGVRGITYEQYF. The CDR3 coding sequence is TGTGCCAGCAGGGGGGTTCGGGGGATAACCTACGAGCAGTACTTC.

The gene calls are TRBV5-1 and TRBJ2-3, with TRBD2 matching 11 bases. The CDR3 is 15 residues long. From germline, CDR1 is SGHRS and CDR2 YFSETQ. With V trimmed by 1 base and J by 5 bases, 3 bases remained unmatched. The CDR3, as DNA: TGCGCCAGCAGCTTGCCTAGCGGGGGGCAAGATACGCAGTATTTT. As protein: CASSLPSGGQDTQYF.

This clone appeared a few times. V is TRBV5-1 and J is TRBJ2-2, with 8 positions matching TRBD1. The CDR3 length is 16 residues. The V gene end was trimmed by 0 bases and the J gene end by 6 bases; junction bases not matched to a gene: 7. Germline lookup yields CDR1 SGHRS and CDR2 YFSETQ. CDR3 coding DNA: TGCGCCAGCAGCTTGGCCCCGACAGGGGTCCCCGGGGAGCTGTTTTTT. Protein sequence: CASSLAPTGVPGELFF.

The chain couples TRBV6-1 to TRBJ1-2; tentative D call: TRBD1 (5 bases). Trimming removed 2 bases from V and 13 bases from J, with 14 bases in between. This CDR3 has 12 amino acids. CDR1 is MNHNS, CDR2 SASEGT, per germline. The chain's CDR3 is CASSESRGAGTF. CDR3 bases: TGTGCCAGCAGTGAATCGAGAGGGGCGGGCACCTTC.

The CDR3 DNA reads TGTGCCAGCAGTGAAGAAGTTTGGACTGGAAACACCATATATTTT. Its translation is CASSEEVWTGNTIYF. This chain uses TRBV25-1 with TRBJ1-3; no reliable D call. CDR3 size: 15 residues. Trimming removed 2 bases at V and 2 bases at J, with 10 bases between. Germline assignment: CDR1 MGHDK and CDR2 SYGVNS.